A single sample gave rise to the 6 T cell receptor beta chains below, sequenced in a study of T cell clonotyping in hematopoietic cell transplantation. The method was immunoSEQ multiplex PCR; TCRdb's version includes in-frame clones alone and lacks a portion of them. Of 13,000 to 15,000 clones listed, 94% are singletons. Source: PBMCs, taken 30 days after allogeneic stem cell transplant. The receptors were gathered from a male patient aged 55 to 69 who had an allogeneic stem cell transplant from an unrelated donor, so the T cells may come from the graft donor. Some clones in this sample may be carry-over from other donors' samples.

In its sample, this clone was seen once. The chain uses TRBV6-5 and TRBJ1-1; tentatively, D is TRBD1 (6 bases). Trimming pared 5 bases from V and 0 bases from J, leaving 13 bases between. CDR1 and CDR2 (germline): MNHEY, SVGAGI. There are 15 residues in the CDR3. The CDR3 is CASSPPGHMNTEAFF. Written as DNA, the CDR3 is TGTGCCAGCAGTCCCCCGGGACACATGAACACTGAAGCTTTCTTT.

The chain carries TRBV7-8 and TRBJ2-7, with TRBD1 matching over 8 bases. This CDR3 is 14 amino acids long. Germline V gene lookup returns CDR1 SGHVS and CDR2 FQNEAQ. V trimming: 5 bases; J trimming: 5 bases; junction bases outside the gene matches: 8. CDR3 nucleotide sequence: TGTGCCAGCAGCACTCGACAGGGGAAGAACGAGCAGTACTTC. This translates into CASSTRQGKNEQYF.

The V and J genes are TRBV4-3 and TRBJ2-7, with 7 bases matching TRBD2. V was pared by 0 bases and J by 2 bases, with 4 bases of the junction left unmatched. The CDR3 runs 15 residues. CDR1 and CDR2 (germline): LGHNA, YSLEER. CDR3 residues: CASSQDNSGAYEQYF. The CDR3 DNA reads TGCGCCAGCAGCCAAGATAACAGCGGGGCCTACGAGCAGTACTTC.

V usage is TRBV2 and J usage is TRBJ1-1; possible D gene TRBD1, 6 bases. Trimming removed 4 bases at V and 3 bases at J, with 12 bases between. The CDR3 has 14 amino acids. The germline V gene has CDR1 SNHLY and CDR2 FYNNEI. The CDR3 reads CASSGGSGDTEAFF. CDR3 nucleotides: TGTGCCAGCAGTGGGGGTTCAGGGGACACTGAAGCTTTCTTT.

The chain links TRBV2 to TRBJ2-3, with 9 positions matching TRBD2. The CDR3 is made up of 13 amino acids. The V and J ends lost 6 bases and 7 bases, in that order; junction bases with no gene match: 5. Germline V gene data show CDR1 as SNHLY and CDR2 as FYNNEI. DNA of the CDR3: TGTGCCAGCAGCTCCGGGACTAGCAATACGCAGTATTTT. It translates to CASSSGTSNTQYF.

The rearrangement joins TRBV2 to TRBJ2-7; D possibly corresponds to TRBD1 (5 bases). Germline CDR1 and CDR2: SNHLY and FYNNEI. The ends were cut back, 6 bases at V and 0 bases at J, with 12 bases in the middle. CDR3 length: 14 amino acids. CDR3 DNA: TGTGCCAGCAGGCTAGACAGTGGCTCCTACGAGCAGTACTTC. It translates to CASRLDSGSYEQYF.